What follows is one T cell receptor beta chain and its context. Germline lookup yields CDR1 KGHDR and CDR2 SFDVKD. The V and J ends lost 4 bases and 0 bases, in that order; junction bases with no gene match: 4. The CDR3 consists of 16 residues. This record comes from a study of blood T cell repertoires in COVID-19. The overall study: Acute-phase and convalescent COVID-19 samples originated in the United States, Italy and Spain. T cells, B-cell-depleted T cells, or PBMCs provided the cDNA or gDNA that served as material.

Authors' processing steps: By means of reference gene primer amplification, nucleated cell counts were estimated. TCRdb's copy holds only in-frame clones and misses some; the assay was immunoSEQ multiplex PCR. V, J and clone size were drawn from that table, and D and trimming were deduced from the DNA. Of about 55,000 clones listed, roughly 70% were seen once; the top ten hold approximately 15%. The sample taken for sequencing was peripheral blood. The chain employs TRBV24-1 and TRBJ2-1, with 8 bases matching TRBD2. This clonotype was sampled from an older woman with acute or convalescent COVID-19. CDR3 nucleotide sequence: TGTGCCACCAGTGAACCTCGGGGGGGCTCCTACAATGAGCAGTTCTTC. Its protein is CATSEPRGGSYNEQFF.